These 5 T cell receptor beta chains were sequenced from one sample in a study of T cell clones after liver transplantation. Generated by immunoSEQ multiplex PCR, the TCRdb table keeps only in-frame clones and is missing some. The sample lists nearly 55,000 clones; roughly 84% were seen once. Specimen: CD4+ T cells from blood, collected before liver transplant. The receptors here all came from a human donor who received a liver transplant.

The gene calls are TRBV5-4 and TRBJ1-6; D remains ambiguous. The germline V and J ends were trimmed by 4 bases and 13 bases, with 18 bases remaining between them. The CDR3 runs 14 residues. Germline V gene data show CDR1 as SGHNT and CDR2 as YYREEE (reference sequence). CDR3 DNA: TGTGCCAGCAGCCAAGGACTCCGAAAGGAGCCCCTCCACTTT. Protein product: CASSQGLRKEPLHF. The whole variable domain, remainder taken from reference TRBV5-4 and TRBJ1-6, is ETGVTQSPTHLIKTRGQQVTLRCSSQSGHNTVSWYQQALGQGPQFIFQYYREEENGRGNFPPRFSGLQFPNYSSELNVNALELDDSALYLCASSQGLRKEPLHFGNGTRLTVT.

The chain has TRBV5-4 and TRBJ2-3; D is unclear. Trimming took off 2 bases at V and 4 bases at J, with 11 bases between the two ends. Germline lookup yields CDR1 SGHNT and CDR2 YYREEE (reference sequence). The CDR3 is made up of 14 amino acids. This CDR3 reads CASSLGPNADTQYF. CDR3 coding DNA: TGTGCCAGCAGCTTAGGTCCAAACGCAGATACGCAGTATTTT.

The rearrangement uses TRBV7-2 and TRBJ1-2, with D unresolved. CDR1 is SGHTA and CDR2 is FQGNSA in the germline V gene. The CDR3 has 14 residues. CDR3 DNA sequence: TGTGCAACTAAAGCAGGCACAGCTAACTATGGCTACACCTTC. Its protein product is CATKAGTANYGYTF.

V gene TRBV9 combines with J gene TRBJ1-6; 10 positions agree with TRBD1. V lost 6 bases and J lost 7; bases outside the gene matches: 7. Germline V gives CDR1 SGDLS, CDR2 YYNGEE. The CDR3 totals 15 residues. As DNA, the CDR3 is TGTGCCAGCAATCGACTGGGACAGGGGAATTCACCCCTCCACTTT. Translating gives CASNRLGQGNSPLHF.

The CDR3 reads CACPRGISSYEQYF. CDR3 bases: TGTGCCTGCCCCAGGGGGATCAGCTCCTACGAGCAGTACTTC. This rearrangement joins TRBV30 to TRBJ2-7; 7 bases align to TRBD1. Looked up from germline, CDR1 is GTSNPN and CDR2 is SVGIG (reference sequence). This CDR3 region has 14 residues. J gave up 0 bases and V 6 bases, and 8 bases lay outside the gene matches.